This entry features one T cell receptor (beta chain) sequence. The sample belongs to a study of T cells in Graves' hyperthyroidism and ophthalmopathy. Germline V gene lookup returns CDR1 LNHDA and CDR2 SQIVND (reference sequence). Trimming left V 3 bases short and J 5 bases short, with 16 bases between. This CDR3 region has 15 residues. Template material for amplifying TCR beta CDR3 regions consisted of RNA transcripts. The HTBI set primed first-round TCR CDR3 RT-PCR. TCRdb passed the multiplex PCR reads through MiXCR, listing each CDR3 protein once. This repertoire shows more than 350,000 distinct CDR3 sequences, around 15% found once; its top ten account for about 21%.

This clonotype was sampled from a woman in her sixties or seventies with Graves' ophthalmopathy. The sequenced sample consisted of blood. J is TRBJ2-5 and V is TRBV19; either TRBD1 or TRBD2 may supply D (6 bases each). CDR3 sequence (DNA): TGTGCCAGTAGTATCGGTCGGGGGCTTGGGGAGACCCAGTACTTC. Translation gives CASSIGRGLGETQYF.